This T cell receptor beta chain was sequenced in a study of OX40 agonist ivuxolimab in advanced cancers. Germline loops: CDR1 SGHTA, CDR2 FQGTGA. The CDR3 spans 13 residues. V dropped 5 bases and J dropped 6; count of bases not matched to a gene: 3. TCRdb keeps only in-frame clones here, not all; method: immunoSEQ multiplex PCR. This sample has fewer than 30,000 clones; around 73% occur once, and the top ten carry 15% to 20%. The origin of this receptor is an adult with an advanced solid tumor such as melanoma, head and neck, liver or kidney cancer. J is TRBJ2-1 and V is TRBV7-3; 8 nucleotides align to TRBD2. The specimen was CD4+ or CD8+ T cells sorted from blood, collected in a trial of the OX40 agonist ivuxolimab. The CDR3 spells CASSIGGANEQFF. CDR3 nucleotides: TGTGCCAGCAGCATCGGGGGGGCCAATGAGCAGTTCTTC.